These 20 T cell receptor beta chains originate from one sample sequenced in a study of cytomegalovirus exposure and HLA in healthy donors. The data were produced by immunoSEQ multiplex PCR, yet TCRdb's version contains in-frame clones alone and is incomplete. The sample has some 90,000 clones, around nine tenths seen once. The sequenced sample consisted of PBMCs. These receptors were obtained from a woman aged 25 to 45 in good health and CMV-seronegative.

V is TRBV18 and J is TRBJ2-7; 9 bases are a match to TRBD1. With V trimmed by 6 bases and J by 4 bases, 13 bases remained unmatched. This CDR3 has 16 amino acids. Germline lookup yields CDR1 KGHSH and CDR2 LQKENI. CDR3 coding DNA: TGTGCCAGCTCCGAGGGTCCCGGGACAGGGAATTACGAGCAGTACTTC. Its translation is CASSEGPGTGNYEQYF.

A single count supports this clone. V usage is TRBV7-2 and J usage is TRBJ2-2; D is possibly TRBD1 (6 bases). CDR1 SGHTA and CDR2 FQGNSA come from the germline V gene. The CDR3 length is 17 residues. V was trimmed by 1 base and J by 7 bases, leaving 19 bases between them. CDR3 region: CASSLGNRDVIGGELFF. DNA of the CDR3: TGTGCCAGCAGCTTAGGGAACAGGGACGTTATTGGCGGGGAGCTGTTTTTT.

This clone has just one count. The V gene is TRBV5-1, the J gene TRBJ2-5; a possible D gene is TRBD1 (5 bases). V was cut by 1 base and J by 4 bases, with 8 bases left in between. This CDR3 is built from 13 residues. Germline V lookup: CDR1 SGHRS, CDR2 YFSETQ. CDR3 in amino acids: CASSLMQGETQYF. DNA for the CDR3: TGCGCCAGCAGCTTGATGCAGGGAGAGACCCAGTACTTC. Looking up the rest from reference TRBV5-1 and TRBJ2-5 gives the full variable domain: KAGVTQTPRYLIKTRGQQVTLSCSPISGHRSVSWYQQTPGQGLQFLFEYFSETQRNKGNFPGRFSGRQFSNSRSEMNVSTLELGDSALYLCASSLMQGETQYFGPGTRLLVL.

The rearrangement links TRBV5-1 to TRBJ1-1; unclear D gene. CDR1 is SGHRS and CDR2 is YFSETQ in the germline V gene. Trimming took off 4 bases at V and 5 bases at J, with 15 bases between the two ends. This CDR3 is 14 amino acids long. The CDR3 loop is CASSTGNRETEAFF. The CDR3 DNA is TGCGCCAGCAGCACTGGAAATCGGGAGACTGAAGCTTTCTTT.

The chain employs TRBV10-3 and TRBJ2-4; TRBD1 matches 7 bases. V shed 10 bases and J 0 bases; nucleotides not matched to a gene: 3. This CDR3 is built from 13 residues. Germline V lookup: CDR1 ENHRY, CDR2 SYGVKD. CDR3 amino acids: CATGDRAKNIQYF. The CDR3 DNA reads TGTGCCACCGGGGACAGAGCCAAAAACATTCAGTACTTC.

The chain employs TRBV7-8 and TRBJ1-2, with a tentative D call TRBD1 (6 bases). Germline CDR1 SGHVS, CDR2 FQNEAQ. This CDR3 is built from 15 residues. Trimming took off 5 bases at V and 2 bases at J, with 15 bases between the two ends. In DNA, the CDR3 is TGTGCCAGCAGCCTTGGACAGTCCGAAAACTATGGCTACACCTTC. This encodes CASSLGQSENYGYTF. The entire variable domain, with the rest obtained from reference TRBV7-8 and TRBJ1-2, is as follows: GAGVSQSPRYKVAKRGQDVALRCDPISGHVSLFWYQQALGQGPEFLTYFQNEAQLDKSGLPSDRFFAERPEGSVSTLKIQRTQQEDSAVYLCASSLGQSENYGYTFGSGTRLTVV.

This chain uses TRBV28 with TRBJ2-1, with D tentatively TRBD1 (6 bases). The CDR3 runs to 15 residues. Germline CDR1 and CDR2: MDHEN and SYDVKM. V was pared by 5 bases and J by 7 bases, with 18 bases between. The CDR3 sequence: CASSVLSAGVNEQFF. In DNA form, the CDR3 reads TGTGCCAGCAGTGTCCTGAGCGCAGGGGTTAATGAGCAGTTCTTC. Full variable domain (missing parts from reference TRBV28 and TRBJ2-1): DVKVTQSSRYLVKRTGEKVFLECVQDMDHENMFWYRQDPGLGLRLIYFSYDVKMKEKGDIPEGYSVSREKKERFSLILESASTNQTSMYLCASSVLSAGVNEQFFGPGTRLTVL.

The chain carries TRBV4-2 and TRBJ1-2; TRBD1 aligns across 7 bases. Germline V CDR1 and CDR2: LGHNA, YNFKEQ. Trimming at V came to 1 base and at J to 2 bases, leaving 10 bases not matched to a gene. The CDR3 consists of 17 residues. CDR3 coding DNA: TGTGCCAGCAGCCAAGCCCCGACAGGGATCACGAACTATGGCTACACCTTC. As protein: CASSQAPTGITNYGYTF.

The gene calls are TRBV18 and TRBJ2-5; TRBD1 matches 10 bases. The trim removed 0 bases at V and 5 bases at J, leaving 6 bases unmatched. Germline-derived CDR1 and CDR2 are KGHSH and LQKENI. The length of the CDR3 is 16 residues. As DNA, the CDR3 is TGTGCCAGCTCACCACCGTGGGACAGGGGAGAGGAGACCCAGTACTTC. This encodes CASSPPWDRGEETQYF.

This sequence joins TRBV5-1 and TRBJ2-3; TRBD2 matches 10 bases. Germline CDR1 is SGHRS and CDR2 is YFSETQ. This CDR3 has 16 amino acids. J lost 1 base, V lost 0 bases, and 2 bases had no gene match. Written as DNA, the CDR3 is TGCGCCAGCAGCTTGGCCGGGACTAGCGGCACAGATACGCAGTATTTT. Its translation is CASSLAGTSGTDTQYF. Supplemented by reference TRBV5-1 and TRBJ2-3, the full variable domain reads KAGVTQTPRYLIKTRGQQVTLSCSPISGHRSVSWYQQTPGQGLQFLFEYFSETQRNKGNFPGRFSGRQFSNSRSEMNVSTLELGDSALYLCASSLAGTSGTDTQYFGPGTRLTVL.

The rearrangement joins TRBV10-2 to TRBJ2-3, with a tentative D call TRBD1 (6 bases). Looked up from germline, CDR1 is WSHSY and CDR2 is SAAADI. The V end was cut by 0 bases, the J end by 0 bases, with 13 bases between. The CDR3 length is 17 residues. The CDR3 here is CASSESPRDISTDTQYF. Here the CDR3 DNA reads TGCGCCAGCAGTGAGTCGCCCCGGGACATCAGCACAGATACGCAGTATTTT.

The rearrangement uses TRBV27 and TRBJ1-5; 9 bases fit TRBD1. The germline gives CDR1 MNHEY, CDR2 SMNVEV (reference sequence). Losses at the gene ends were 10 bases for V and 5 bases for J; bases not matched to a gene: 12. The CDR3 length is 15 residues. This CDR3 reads CATGTGTTPDQPQHF. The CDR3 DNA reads TGTGCCACCGGGACAGGGACTACCCCGGATCAGCCCCAGCATTTT.

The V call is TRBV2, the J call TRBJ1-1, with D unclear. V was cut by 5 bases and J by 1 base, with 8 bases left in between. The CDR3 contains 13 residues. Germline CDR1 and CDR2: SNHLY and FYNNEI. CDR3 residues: CASSLERNTEAFF. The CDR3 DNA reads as TGTGCCAGCAGTCTGGAGAGGAACACTGAAGCTTTCTTT.

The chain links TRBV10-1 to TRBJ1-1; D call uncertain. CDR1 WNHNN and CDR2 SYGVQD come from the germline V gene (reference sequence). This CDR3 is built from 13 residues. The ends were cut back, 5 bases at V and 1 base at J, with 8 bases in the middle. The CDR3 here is CASSHDTNTEAFF. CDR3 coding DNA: TGCGCCAGCAGTCACGACACGAACACTGAAGCTTTCTTT.

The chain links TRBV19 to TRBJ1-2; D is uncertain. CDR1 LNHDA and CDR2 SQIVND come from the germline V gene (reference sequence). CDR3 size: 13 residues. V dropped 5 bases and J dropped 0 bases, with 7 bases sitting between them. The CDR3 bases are TGTGCCAGTAGTGACGGAGCTAACTATGGCTACACCTTC. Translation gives CASSDGANYGYTF.

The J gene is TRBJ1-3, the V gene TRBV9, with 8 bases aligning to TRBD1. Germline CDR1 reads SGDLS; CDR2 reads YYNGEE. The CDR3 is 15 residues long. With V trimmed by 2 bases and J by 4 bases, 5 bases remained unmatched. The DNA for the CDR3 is TGTGCCAGCAGCGTTAACAGGGGGTTCGGAAACACCATATATTTT. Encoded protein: CASSVNRGFGNTIYF. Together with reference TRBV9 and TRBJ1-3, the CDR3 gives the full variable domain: DSGVTQTPKHLITATGQRVTLRCSPRSGDLSVYWYQQSLDQGLQFLIQYYNGEERAKGNILERFSAQQFPDLHSELNLSSLELGDSALYFCASSVNRGFGNTIYFGEGSWLTVV.

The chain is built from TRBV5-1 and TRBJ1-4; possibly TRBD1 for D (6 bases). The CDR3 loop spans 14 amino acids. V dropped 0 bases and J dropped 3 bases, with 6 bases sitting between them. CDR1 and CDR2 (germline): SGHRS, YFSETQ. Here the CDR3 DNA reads TGCGCCAGCAGCTTGGACAGGGCTAATGAAAAACTGTTTTTT. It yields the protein CASSLDRANEKLFF.

The CDR3 loop reads CASSTLAGGTDTQYF. The CDR3 DNA is TGTGCCAGTAGTACGCTAGCGGGAGGCACAGATACGCAGTATTTT. The V gene is TRBV19, the J gene TRBJ2-3; TRBD2 matches at 10 bases. V lost 4 bases to trimming and J lost 1 base; unmatched junction nucleotides: 2. This CDR3 contains 15 residues. The germline V gene encodes CDR1 LNHDA and CDR2 SQIVND (reference sequence).

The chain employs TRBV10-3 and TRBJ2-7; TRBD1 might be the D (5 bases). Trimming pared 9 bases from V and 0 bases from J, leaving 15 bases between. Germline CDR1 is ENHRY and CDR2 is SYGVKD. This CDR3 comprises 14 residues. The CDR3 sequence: CAMGDSALSYEQYF. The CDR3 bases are TGTGCCATGGGTGACAGTGCTCTCTCCTACGAGCAGTACTTC.

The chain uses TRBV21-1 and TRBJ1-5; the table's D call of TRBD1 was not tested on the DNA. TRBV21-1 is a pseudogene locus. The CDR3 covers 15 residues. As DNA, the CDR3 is TGTGCCAGCAGCACGTGGACAGGGGAAAACCAGCCCCAGCATTTT. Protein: CASSTWTGENQPQHF.